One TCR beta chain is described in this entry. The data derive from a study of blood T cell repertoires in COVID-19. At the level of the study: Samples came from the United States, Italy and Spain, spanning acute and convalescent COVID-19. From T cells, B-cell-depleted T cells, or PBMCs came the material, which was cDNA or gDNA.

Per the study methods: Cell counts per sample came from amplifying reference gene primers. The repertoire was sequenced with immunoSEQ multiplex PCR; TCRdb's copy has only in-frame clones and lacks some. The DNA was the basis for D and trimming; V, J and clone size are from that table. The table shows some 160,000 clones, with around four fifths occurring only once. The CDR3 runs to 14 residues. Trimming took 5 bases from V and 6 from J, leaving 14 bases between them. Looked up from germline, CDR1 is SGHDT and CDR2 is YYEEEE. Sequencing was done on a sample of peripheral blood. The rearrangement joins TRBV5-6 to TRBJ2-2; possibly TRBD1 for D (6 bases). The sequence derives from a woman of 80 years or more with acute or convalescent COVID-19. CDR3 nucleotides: TGTGCCAGCAGTTCCAGACAGGTCCCCGGGGAGCTGTTTTTT. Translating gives CASSSRQVPGELFF.